The TCR beta chain described here comes from a study of memory CD4+ T cells and cytomegalovirus serostatus. For the study at large: This sample comes from healthy Belgian adults, several CMV seropositive, under 25 seronegative.

The CDR3 totals 16 residues. J gave up 9 bases and V 3 bases, and 15 bases lay outside the gene matches. Germline values: CDR1 SGHRS, CDR2 YFSETQ. Profiled with immunoSEQ multiplex PCR; TCRdb holds only in-frame clones, not every one. The repertoire consists of 25,000 to 30,000 clones, with around 75% occurring once and the leading ten covering 0.9% to 1.1%. The sort gate was single viable CD3+CD4+CD8-CD45RO+ cells for memory CD4+ T cells. The sequence was collected from an adult in good health and CMV-seronegative. Sequenced sample: memory CD4+ T cells from blood. V and J are TRBV5-1 and TRBJ1-2, with TRBD1 matching over 9 bases. CDR3 amino acids: CASSSKMGIDRGSYTF. The CDR3 DNA follows: TGCGCCAGCAGCTCCAAAATGGGCATAGACAGGGGGAGCTACACCTTC. Supplemented by reference TRBV5-1 and TRBJ1-2, the full variable domain reads KAGVTQTPRYLIKTRGQQVTLSCSPISGHRSVSWYQQTPGQGLQFLFEYFSETQRNKGNFPGRFSGRQFSNSRSEMNVSTLELGDSALYLCASSSKMGIDRGSYTFGSGTRLTVV.